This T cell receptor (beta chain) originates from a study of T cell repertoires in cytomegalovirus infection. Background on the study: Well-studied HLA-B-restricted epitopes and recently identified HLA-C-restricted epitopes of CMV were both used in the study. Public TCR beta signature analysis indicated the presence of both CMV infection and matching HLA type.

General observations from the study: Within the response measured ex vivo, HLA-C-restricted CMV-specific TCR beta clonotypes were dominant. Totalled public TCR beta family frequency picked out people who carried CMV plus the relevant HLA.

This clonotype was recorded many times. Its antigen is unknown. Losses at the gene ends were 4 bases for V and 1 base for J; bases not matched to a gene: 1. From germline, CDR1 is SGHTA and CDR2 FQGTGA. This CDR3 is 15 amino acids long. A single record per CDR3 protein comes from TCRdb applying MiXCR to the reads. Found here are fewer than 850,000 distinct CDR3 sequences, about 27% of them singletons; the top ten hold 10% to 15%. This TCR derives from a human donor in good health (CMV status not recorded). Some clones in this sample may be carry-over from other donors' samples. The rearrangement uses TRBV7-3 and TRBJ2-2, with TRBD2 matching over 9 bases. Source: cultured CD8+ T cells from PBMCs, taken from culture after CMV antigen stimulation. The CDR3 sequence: CASSYSGGNTGELFF. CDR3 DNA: TGTGCCAGCAGCTATAGCGGGGGGAACACCGGGGAGCTGTTTTTT.